Listed below are T cell receptor beta chains from one sample, sequenced in a study of blood T cell repertoires in COVID-19. The method was immunoSEQ multiplex PCR; TCRdb's version includes in-frame clones alone and lacks a portion of them. The sample carries about 380,000 clones, 80% to 90% recorded once. Sequenced material: peripheral blood. Every receptor here comes from a man in his forties or fifties with acute or convalescent COVID-19. Both conserved end residues are part of each CDR3. Each record gives: J gene, D gene, clone size, V gene, CDR3 protein, CDR3 DNA. The D gene is left open where the match is weak. Some rows have no size entry. The others give once, few or many, or a class for an expanded clone.

TRBJ2-2	-	-	TRBV19	CASSIVGQLTGELFF	TGTGCCAGTAGTATAGTAGGACAGCTCACCGGGGAGCTGTTTTTT
TRBJ1-5	TRBD1	-	TRBV27	CASSRQGNQPQHF	TGTGCCAGCAGTCGACAGGGAAATCAGCCCCAGCATTTT
TRBJ2-5	TRBD1	-	TRBV9	CASSAGDRGFGETQYF	TGTGCCAGCAGCGCGGGGGACAGGGGGTTTGGAGAGACCCAGTACTTC
TRBJ1-2	-	-	TRBV7-9	CASSLFAIPTYGYTF	TGTGCCAGCAGCCTCTTCGCTATCCCTACCTATGGCTACACCTTC
TRBJ1-2	-	-	TRBV29-1	CSVEGRGAGYTF	TGCAGCGTTGAGGGACGGGGGGCAGGCTACACCTTC
TRBJ1-5	TRBD1	once	TRBV30	CAWSRTGGSNQPQHF	TGTGCCTGGTCCCGGACAGGGGGCAGCAATCAGCCCCAGCATTTT
TRBJ1-1	-	-	TRBV30	CAWSWEGNTEAFF	TGTGCCTGGAGTTGGGAGGGGAACACTGAAGCTTTCTTT
TRBJ2-3	TRBD1	-	TRBV4-1	CASSYQGASTDTQYF	TGCGCCAGCAGCTACCAGGGGGCTAGCACAGATACGCAGTATTTT
TRBJ2-2	TRBD1	-	TRBV4-3	CASSQDQGAGELFF	TGCGCCAGCAGCCAAGATCAGGGGGCCGGGGAGCTGTTTTTT
TRBJ2-3	TRBD2	-	TRBV18	CASSPRLAGGGEDTQYF	TGTGCCAGCTCACCAAGGTTGGCGGGGGGCGGTGAAGATACGCAGTATTTT
TRBJ1-3	-	-	TRBV30	CAWSDTGTGNTIYF	TGTGCCTGGAGCGATACAGGGACTGGAAACACCATATATTTT
TRBJ1-5	TRBD1	-	TRBV28	CASRGTGTTQPQHF	TGTGCCAGCAGGGGGACAGGGACAACTCAGCCCCAGCATTTT
TRBJ2-7	TRBD2	-	TRBV14	CASSSLLAGSYEQYF	TGTGCCAGCAGCTCCCTCCTAGCGGGGTCCTACGAGCAGTACTTC
TRBJ1-3	-	once	TRBV5-1	CASSYSPTGISSGNTIYF	TGCGCCAGCAGCTACTCGCCGACAGGAATAAGCTCTGGAAACACCATATATTTT
TRBJ2-3	TRBD1	-	TRBV5-5	CASSSRQGSTDTQYF	TGTGCCAGCAGCTCCCGACAGGGTAGTACAGATACGCAGTATTTT
TRBJ1-2	-	-	TRBV27	CASSQRTAPLYGYTF	TGTGCCAGCAGTCAACGGACAGCCCCCCTCTATGGCTACACCTTC
TRBJ1-2	TRBD1	-	TRBV28	CASRIGQGWGGYTF	TGTGCCAGCAGAATTGGACAGGGCTGGGGTGGCTACACCTTC
TRBJ1-5	-	-	TRBV19	CASSMGGIGDQPQHF	TGTGCCAGTAGTATGGGAGGGATCGGCGATCAGCCCCAGCATTTT
TRBJ1-1	-	-	TRBV19	CASRSGRGMNTEAFF	TGTGCCAGTAGATCGGGGAGAGGGATGAACACTGAAGCTTTCTTT
TRBJ2-2	TRBD1	many	TRBV7-8	CASSPGTANTGELFF	TGTGCCAGCAGCCCCGGGACAGCGAACACCGGGGAGCTGTTTTTT
TRBJ2-1	TRBD2	-	TRBV5-1	CASSPDSFLAGVNNEQFF	TGCGCCAGCAGCCCCGATAGTTTTCTAGCGGGTGTGAACAATGAGCAGTTCTTC
TRBJ2-7	-	-	TRBV13	CASSSGQGGEQYF	TGTGCCAGCAGCAGTGGGCAGGGGGGCGAGCAGTACTTC
TRBJ2-7	-	-	TRBV27	CASSSGQASSYEQYF	TGTGCCAGCAGTAGCGGGCAGGCTTCATCCTACGAGCAGTACTTC
TRBJ1-1	-	-	TRBV7-3	CASSLRAGRSTEAFF	TGTGCCAGCAGCTTAAGGGCAGGGAGGTCGACTGAAGCTTTCTTT
TRBJ2-7	TRBD2	-	TRBV27	CASSWFGGGPYEQYF	TGTGCCAGCAGTTGGTTCGGGGGAGGGCCCTACGAGCAGTACTTC
TRBJ2-2	TRBD1	-	TRBV4-3	CASSQERQGAGELFF	TGCGCCAGCAGCCAAGAGAGACAGGGGGCCGGGGAGCTGTTTTTT
TRBJ1-1	-	once	TRBV7-9	CASSAVEIYTEAFF	TGTGCCAGCAGTGCGGTGGAGATCTACACTGAAGCTTTCTTT
TRBJ1-2	TRBD1	many	TRBV9	CASSDKLGTGEGYTF	TGTGCCAGCAGTGACAAGCTTGGGACAGGGGAAGGCTACACCTTC
TRBJ1-6	TRBD1	once	TRBV18	CASSPPRGTGSNSPLHF	TGTGCCAGCTCACCACCGAGGGGGACAGGGAGTAATTCACCCCTCCACTTT
TRBJ2-7	-	-	TRBV4-1	CASSHGRGGSSYEQYF	TGCGCCAGCAGCCATGGCAGGGGTGGGAGCTCCTACGAGCAGTACTTC
TRBJ1-2	-	-	TRBV10-3	CAIRNTGMAGYTF	TGTGCCATCAGAAATACAGGGATGGCTGGCTACACCTTC
TRBJ1-1	-	-	TRBV6-2/TRBV6-3	CASSYQGYNTEAFF	TGTGCCAGCAGTTACCAGGGATATAACACTGAAGCTTTCTTT
TRBJ1-5	-	-	TRBV4-1	CASSAQVLQPQHF	TGCGCCAGTAGCGCGCAGGTACTTCAGCCCCAGCATTTT
TRBJ1-4	-	-	TRBV7-9	CASSLGGWEKLFF	TGTGCCAGCAGTTTGGGAGGGTGGGAAAAACTGTTTTTT
TRBJ1-4	-	-	TRBV11-3	CASSTGHGEKLFF	TGTGCCAGCAGCACGGGACACGGTGAAAAACTGTTTTTT
TRBJ2-7	TRBD1	-	TRBV6-5	CASSSGTGPPYEQYF	TGTGCCAGTTCTAGTGGGACAGGGCCCCCCTACGAGCAGTACTTC
TRBJ2-5	TRBD2	-	TRBV27	CASSLTEGGPRETQYF	TGTGCCAGCAGTTTAACGGAGGGAGGGCCTAGAGAGACCCAGTACTTC
TRBJ2-1	-	-	TRBV9	CASSPRLTLYNEQFF	TGTGCCAGCAGCCCTCGACTAACCCTATACAATGAGCAGTTCTTC
TRBJ2-5	-	-	TRBV14	CASSQLSSLETQYF	TGTGCCAGCAGCCAACTATCGAGTCTCGAGACCCAGTACTTC
TRBJ2-2	TRBD1	-	TRBV10-3	CAISEGQGDTGELFF	TGTGCCATCAGTGAGGGACAGGGGGACACCGGGGAGCTGTTTTTT
TRBJ2-7	-	-	TRBV9	CASSVADAQRDEQYF	TGTGCCAGCAGCGTAGCCGACGCGCAGCGGGACGAGCAGTACTTC
TRBJ1-5	TRBD1	-	TRBV6-5	CASSYSSTGVNQPQHF	TGTGCCAGCAGTTACTCGAGTACAGGGGTCAATCAGCCCCAGCATTTT